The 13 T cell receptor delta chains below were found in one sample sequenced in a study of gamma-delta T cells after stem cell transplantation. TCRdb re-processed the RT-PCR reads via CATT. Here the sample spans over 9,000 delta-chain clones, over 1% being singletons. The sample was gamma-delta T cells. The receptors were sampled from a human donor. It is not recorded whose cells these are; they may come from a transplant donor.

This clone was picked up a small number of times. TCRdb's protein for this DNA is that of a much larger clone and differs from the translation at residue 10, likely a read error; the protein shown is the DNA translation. This CDR3 is CACDSLTGDMLYTDKLIF. DNA of the CDR3: TGTGCCTGTGACTCCCTGACGGGGGATATGCTGTACACCGATAAACTCATCTTT. The chain employs TRDV2 and TRDJ1; 8 nucleotides line up with TRDD3. Germline CDR1 reads GEAIGNYY; CDR2 reads EKD. The ends lost 3 bases at V and 0 bases at J; junction bases unmatched: 14. This CDR3 contains 18 residues.

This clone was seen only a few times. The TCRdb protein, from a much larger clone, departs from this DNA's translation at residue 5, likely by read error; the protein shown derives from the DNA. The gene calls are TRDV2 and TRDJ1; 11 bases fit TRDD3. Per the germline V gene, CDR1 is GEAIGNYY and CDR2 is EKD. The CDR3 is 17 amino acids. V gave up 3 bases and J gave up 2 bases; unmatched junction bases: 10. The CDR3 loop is CACDALGDKRGTDKLIF. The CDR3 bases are TGTGCCTGTGACGCACTGGGGGATAAGCGCGGAACCGATAAACTCATCTTT.

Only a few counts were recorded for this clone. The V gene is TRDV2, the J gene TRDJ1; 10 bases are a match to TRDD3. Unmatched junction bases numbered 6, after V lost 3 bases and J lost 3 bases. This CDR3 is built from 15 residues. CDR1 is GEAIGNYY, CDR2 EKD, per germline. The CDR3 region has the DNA TGTGCCTGTGACTCACTGGGGGATTACGCCGATAAACTCATCTTT. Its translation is CACDSLGDYADKLIF.

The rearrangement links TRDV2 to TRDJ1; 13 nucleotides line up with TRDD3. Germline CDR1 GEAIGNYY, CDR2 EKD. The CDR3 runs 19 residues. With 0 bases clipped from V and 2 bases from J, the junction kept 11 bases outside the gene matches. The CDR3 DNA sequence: TGTGCCTGTGACACCCTCGTACTGGGGGATACGGCGTGGACCGATAAACTCATCTTT. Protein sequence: CACDTLVLGDTAWTDKLIF.

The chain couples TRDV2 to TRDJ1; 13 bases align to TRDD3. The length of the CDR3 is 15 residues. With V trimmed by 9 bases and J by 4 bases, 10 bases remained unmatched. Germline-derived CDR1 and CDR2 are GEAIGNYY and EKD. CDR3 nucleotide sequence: TGTGCCGGACTGGGGGATACGCAAACGAACGATAAACTCATCTTT. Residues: CAGLGDTQTNDKLIF.

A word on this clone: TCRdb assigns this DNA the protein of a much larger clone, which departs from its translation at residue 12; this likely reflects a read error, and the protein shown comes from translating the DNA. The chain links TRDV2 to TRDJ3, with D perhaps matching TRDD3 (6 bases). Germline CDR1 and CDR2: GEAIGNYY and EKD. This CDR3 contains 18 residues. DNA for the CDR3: TGTGCCTGTGACACCGTACTCGGCCGCTCCTGGGGCACCCGACAGATGTTTTTC. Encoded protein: CACDTVLGRSWGTRQMFF.

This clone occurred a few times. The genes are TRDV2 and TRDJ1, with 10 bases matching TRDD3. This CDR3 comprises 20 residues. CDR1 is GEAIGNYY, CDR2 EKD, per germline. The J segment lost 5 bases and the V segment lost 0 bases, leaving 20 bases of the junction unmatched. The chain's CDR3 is CACDTLRQGDTEPDRDKLIF. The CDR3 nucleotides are TGTGCCTGTGACACCCTTCGGCAGGGGGATACGGAACCCGACAGGGATAAACTCATCTTT.

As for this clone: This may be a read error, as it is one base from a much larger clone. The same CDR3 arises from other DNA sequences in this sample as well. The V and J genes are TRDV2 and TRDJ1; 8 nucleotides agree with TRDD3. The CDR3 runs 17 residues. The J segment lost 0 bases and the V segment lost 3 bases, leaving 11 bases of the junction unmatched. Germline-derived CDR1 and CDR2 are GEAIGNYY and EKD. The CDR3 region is CACDPLGDRAYTDKLIF. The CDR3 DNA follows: TGTGCCTGTGACCCCCTGGGGGACCGTGCGTACACCGATAAACTCATCTTT.

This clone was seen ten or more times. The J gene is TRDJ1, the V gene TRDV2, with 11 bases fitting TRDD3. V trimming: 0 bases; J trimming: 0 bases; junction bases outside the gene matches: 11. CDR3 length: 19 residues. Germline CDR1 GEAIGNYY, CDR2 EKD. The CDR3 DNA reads TGTGCCTGTGACACCGTTGGTGGGGGATACGGCAGGTACACCGATAAACTCATCTTT. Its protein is CACDTVGGGYGRYTDKLIF.

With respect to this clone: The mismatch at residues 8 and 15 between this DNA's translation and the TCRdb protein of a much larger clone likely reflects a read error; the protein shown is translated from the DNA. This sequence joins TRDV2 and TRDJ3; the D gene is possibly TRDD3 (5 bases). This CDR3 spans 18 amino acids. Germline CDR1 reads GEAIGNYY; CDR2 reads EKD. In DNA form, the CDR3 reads TGTGCCTGTGACACCGTAGCGGATAGCTCCTGGGACACCCGACGGATGTTTTTC. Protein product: CACDTVADSSWDTRRMFF.

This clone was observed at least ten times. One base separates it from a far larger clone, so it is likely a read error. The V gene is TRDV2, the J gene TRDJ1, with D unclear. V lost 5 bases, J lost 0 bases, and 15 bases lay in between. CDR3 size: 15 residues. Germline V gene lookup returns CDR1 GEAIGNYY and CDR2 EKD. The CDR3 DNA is TGTGCCTGTGGCCAGATCGGGCAGTACACCGATAAACTCATCTTT. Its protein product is CACGQIGQYTDKLIF.

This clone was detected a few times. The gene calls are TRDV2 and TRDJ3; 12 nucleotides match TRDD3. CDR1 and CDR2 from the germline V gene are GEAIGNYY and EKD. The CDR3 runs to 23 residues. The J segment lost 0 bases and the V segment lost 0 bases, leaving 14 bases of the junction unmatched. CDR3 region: CACDTGGLLGDTRSSWDTRQMFF. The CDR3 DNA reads TGTGCCTGTGACACCGGGGGCCTACTGGGGGATACCCGGAGCTCCTGGGACACCCGACAGATGTTTTTC.

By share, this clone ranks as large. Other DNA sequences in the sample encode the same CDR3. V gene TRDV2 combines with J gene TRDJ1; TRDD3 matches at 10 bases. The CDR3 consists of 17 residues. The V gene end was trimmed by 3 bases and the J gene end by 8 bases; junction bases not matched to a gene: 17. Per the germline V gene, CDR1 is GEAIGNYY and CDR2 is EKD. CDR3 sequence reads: CACDPLTGGIRGLKLIF. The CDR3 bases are TGTGCCTGTGACCCGCTAACTGGGGGGATACGCGGGCTAAAACTCATCTTT.